Given below is one T cell receptor beta chain in context. The target of this receptor is not known. Base qualities are not provided; no much larger clone lies one nucleotide away. These data originate in a study of blood T cell repertoires in COVID-19 (dated by TCRdb to between 2020 and 2021). Regarding the study in general: Samples from collaborators originated in the United States, Italy and Spain and spanned both the acute and convalescent phases of COVID-19. Samples came from the ongoing ImmuneRACE study (first 160 participants) plus 1,254 subjects from 6 global collaborators. The repertoires were made available in a free public database intended to serve as a resource for research on the immune response to SARS-CoV-2. The prospective study material was composed of cDNA or gDNA derived from T cells, B-cell-depleted T cells, or PBMCs. Sample metadata almost always included a de-identified subject ID, COVID-19 status, age in years and sex. Where available, HLA class I and class II types were obtained from metadata supplied by the sample provider rather than from assay-based typing. Deeply sampled blood TCRbeta repertoires from subjects exposed to, actively infected with, or recovered from COVID-19 were included in the dataset.

The collaborating institutions used their own protocols to collect whole blood in K2EDTA tubes. For TCRbeta analysis, collaborators shipped samples in one of three forms: frozen whole blood, isolated PBMCs, or DNA extracted from either of those sample types. The research as a whole found: The amount of clinical and demographic metadata varied by source and participant and was provided uncurated.

Via the germline V gene, CDR1 is MGHRA and CDR2 YSYEKL. After removal of 1 base from V and 10 bases from J, the junction retains 6 bases not matched to a gene. From cysteine to phenylalanine, the CDR3 is 15 amino acids long. The retained sequence is limited to the CDR3, 45 bases, with the frame set at the first base. TCRbeta CDR3 regions were amplified from genomic DNA using the immunoSEQ Assay, a bias-controlled multiplex PCR. Per the source publication's procedure: Within the assay, amplification of reference gene primers was used to estimate how many nucleated cells each sample contained. To quantify the absolute abundance of each unique TCRbeta CDR3 rearrangement, sequence reads were collapsed and filtered. For each sample, productive Simpson clonality was calculated as the square root of Simpson's diversity index over productive rearrangements. Held by TCRdb, this immuneACCESS table contains in-frame sequences only and omits some clones. Under half of the omission traces to an unresolved V gene where checked; the cause of the rest is unknown. V, J and clone size were drawn from that table, and D and trimming were deduced from the DNA. The table for this sample lists more than 70,000 clones; 75% to 90% of them were counted only once. Jointly, the top ten make up 27% of the sample.

This clonotype was obtained from a human donor in a cohort sampled during active COVID-19. This chain is built from TRBV4-1 and TRBJ1-6, with 8 central nucleotides matching TRBD1. Sequenced material: peripheral blood. Here is the DNA: TGCGCCAGCAGCCAAGTAAACAGGGGGGGATCACCCCTCCACTTT. The encoded protein is CASSQVNRGGSPLHF.